The 2 T cell receptor beta chains given below trace back to one sample, sequenced in a study of untreated major depressive disorder. Data came from immunoSEQ multiplex PCR; TCRdb stores just in-frame clones and leaves some out. The table records 15,000 to 20,000 clones, approximately 87% of them present only once. The sequenced sample consisted of CD4+ T cells from PBMCs. These TCRs come from a woman under 40 in good health.

V and J are TRBV5-6 and TRBJ2-6; D is ambiguous. Trimming shortened V by 1 base and J by 1 base, and 9 bases separated the two germline ends. The CDR3 totals 16 residues. Germline CDR1 and CDR2: SGHDT and YYEEEE. CDR3 bases: TGTGCCAGCAGCTTGAGTCTGCTATCTGGGGCCAACGTCCTGACTTTC. This translates into CASSLSLLSGANVLTF.

This sequence joins TRBV11-2 and TRBJ2-7; D remains unclear. Trimming shortened V by 0 bases and J by 4 bases, and 10 bases separated the two germline ends. This CDR3 spans 14 amino acids. From germline, CDR1 is SGHAT and CDR2 FQNNGV. CDR3 sequence reads: CASSLDRVSYEQYF. The CDR3 nucleotides read TGTGCCAGCAGCTTAGATCGTGTCTCATACGAGCAGTACTTC. Filled out from reference TRBV11-2 and TRBJ2-7, the complete variable domain reads EAGVAQSPRYKIIEKRQSVAFWCNPISGHATLYWYQQILGQGPKLLIQFQNNGVVDDSQLPKDRFSAERLKGVDSTLKIQPAKLEDSAVYLCASSLDRVSYEQYFGPGTRLTVT.